A single sample gave rise to the 5 T cell receptor beta chains below, sequenced in a study of PD-1 blockade in classical Hodgkin lymphoma. Every one of the patients relapsed after autologous stem cell transplantation (brentuximab vedotin exposure was variable). Using immunoSEQ multiplex PCR, the repertoire was profiled, and TCRdb retains in-frame clones only, with some absent. The table has around 99,000 clones, approximately 80% seen once. The sample was peripheral blood mononuclear cells (PBMCs), taken before the second cycle of nivolumab. These receptors all stem from a human donor with classical Hodgkin lymphoma.

The rearrangement links TRBV15 to TRBJ1-1; D unresolved. Between the trimmed V and J ends, which lost 5 bases and 1 base, there was a span of 11 bases. The CDR3 covers 14 residues. Per the germline V gene, CDR1 is LNHNV and CDR2 is YYDKDF (reference sequence). DNA of the CDR3: TGTGCCACCAGCGTCCGGACTGGGAACACTGAAGCTTTCTTT. This codes for CATSVRTGNTEAFF.

V and J are TRBV4-3 and TRBJ2-7; D might be TRBD2 (6 bases). Germline assignment: CDR1 LGHNA and CDR2 YSLEER. V was trimmed by 0 bases and J by 6 bases, leaving 15 bases between them. This CDR3 has 15 amino acids. Here the CDR3 DNA reads TGCGCCAGCAGCCAAGATGGGTTGGGGGGTGGCGAGCAGTACTTC. Protein: CASSQDGLGGGEQYF.

J is TRBJ2-7 and V is TRBV7-2; 7 bases are a match to TRBD2. Trimming removed 5 bases from V and 4 bases from J; junction bases left unmatched: 11. The CDR3 contains 15 residues. CDR1 is SGHTA, CDR2 FQGNSA, per germline. The chain's CDR3 is CASSGAGVAVYEQYF. As DNA, the CDR3 is TGTGCCAGCAGCGGGGCGGGGGTAGCGGTTTACGAGCAGTACTTC.

The rearrangement joins TRBV5-1 to TRBJ1-3; D unclear. Germline CDR1 SGHRS, CDR2 YFSETQ. Trimming shortened V by 0 bases and J by 4 bases, and 8 bases separated the two germline ends. The CDR3 length is 14 residues. CDR3 loop: CASSLAASGNTIYF. CDR3 nucleotides: TGCGCCAGCAGCTTGGCCGCGTCCGGAAACACCATATATTTT.

The V call is TRBV28, the J call TRBJ2-1; 10 nucleotides align to TRBD1. CDR1 and CDR2 from the germline V gene are MDHEN and SYDVKM. V dropped 6 bases and J dropped 4; count of bases not matched to a gene: 6. This CDR3 has 15 amino acids. Written as DNA, the CDR3 is TGTGCCAGCAGGCCCGGGACAGGGGAGTACAATGAGCAGTTCTTC. It translates to CASRPGTGEYNEQFF. Supplemented by reference TRBV28 and TRBJ2-1, the full variable domain reads DVKVTQSSRYLVKRTGEKVFLECVQDMDHENMFWYRQDPGLGLRLIYFSYDVKMKEKGDIPEGYSVSREKKERFSLILESASTNQTSMYLCASRPGTGEYNEQFFGPGTRLTVL.